A single sample gave rise to the 16 T cell receptor beta chains below, sequenced in a study of radiotherapy plus CTLA-4 blockade in lung cancer. Generated by immunoSEQ multiplex PCR, the TCRdb table keeps only in-frame clones and is missing some. The sample lists some 43,000 clones, roughly four fifths occurring once. This specimen consisted of peripheral blood, obtained from a patient treated with radiotherapy plus ipilimumab. Receptors originate from a human donor with non-small cell lung cancer who had stable disease on radiotherapy plus ipilimumab.

The rearrangement joins TRBV28 to TRBJ2-6, with 9 bases that match TRBD1. Germline CDR1 reads MDHEN; CDR2 reads SYDVKM. Trimming cost V 4 bases and J 2 bases; bases outside gene matches: 6. CDR3 size: 17 residues. The CDR3 DNA reads as TGTGCCAGCAGTTCCCGGGACAGGGTGCCTGGGGCCAACGTCCTGACTTTC. Its translation is CASSSRDRVPGANVLTF.

The gene calls are TRBV10-2 and TRBJ2-4; TRBD2 matches 12 bases. The CDR3 is 16 amino acids. Per the germline V gene, CDR1 is WSHSY and CDR2 is SAAADI. V gave up 6 bases and J gave up 0 bases; unmatched junction bases: 3. In DNA form, the CDR3 reads TGCGCCAGCAGACTAGCGGGGGGACTAGCCAAAAACATTCAGTACTTC. Its translation: CASRLAGGLAKNIQYF.

This chain connects TRBV11-2 to TRBJ1-1; D is ambiguous. V lost 1 base and J lost 11, with 11 bases in between. Germline lookup yields CDR1 SGHAT and CDR2 FQNNGV. The CDR3 consists of 12 residues. The CDR3 loop is CASSLGVRRAFF. The DNA for the CDR3 is TGTGCCAGCAGCTTAGGGGTCCGGAGGGCTTTCTTT.

This chain joins TRBV5-5 and TRBJ2-5, with TRBD1 identical over 8 bases. Germline CDR1 SGHKS, CDR2 YYEKEE (reference sequence). V was clipped by 4 bases and J by 5 bases; unmatched bases: 7. CDR3 length: 14 residues. This CDR3 is CASSLQGAGETQYF. CDR3 in DNA: TGTGCCAGCAGCCTCCAGGGGGCAGGGGAGACCCAGTACTTC.

The V call is TRBV6-4, the J call TRBJ2-1; 11 bases map to TRBD2. The CDR3 runs to 16 residues. After removal of 6 bases from V and 2 bases from J, the junction contained 6 bases not matched to a gene. Germline V gene data show CDR1 as MRHNA and CDR2 as SNTAGT. This CDR3 reads CASSLEGLAAYNEQFF. For the CDR3, the DNA is TGTGCCAGCAGCCTAGAGGGACTAGCGGCCTACAATGAGCAGTTCTTC.

The chain carries TRBV6-5 and TRBJ2-7; D gene ambiguous. Trimming stripped 10 bases from V and 1 base from J, with 17 bases between. Germline values: CDR1 MNHEY, CDR2 SVGAGI. The CDR3 spans 14 residues. The CDR3 nucleotides are TGTGCCACCCAGCTCATAGCAGAATCCTACGAGCAGTACTTC. It is translated as CATQLIAESYEQYF.

The chain employs TRBV9 and TRBJ2-1, with 13 bases fitting TRBD2. CDR1 is SGDLS, CDR2 YYNGEE, per germline. This CDR3 region has 15 residues. V gave up 4 bases and J gave up 9 bases; unmatched junction bases: 7. CDR3 sequence reads: CASSTTSGRVGEQFF. CDR3 DNA sequence: TGTGCCAGCAGCACAACTAGCGGGAGGGTTGGTGAGCAGTTCTTC.

This rearrangement joins TRBV2 to TRBJ1-1; D gene unclear. This CDR3 is 13 amino acids long. V lost 8 bases, J lost 0 bases, and 10 bases lay in between. Germline CDR1 SNHLY, CDR2 FYNNEI. The CDR3 region has the DNA TGTGCCAGCTCGACAAGCCTGAACACTGAAGCTTTCTTT. Protein sequence: CASSTSLNTEAFF.

This chain links TRBV5-6 with TRBJ2-3; 8 bases map to TRBD2. The CDR3 runs 16 residues. Germline V gives CDR1 SGHDT, CDR2 YYEEEE. The trim removed 0 bases at V and 5 bases at J, leaving 8 bases unmatched. The CDR3 nucleotides are TGTGCCAGCAGCTTGGCGGTAGCGGGGTTTTTAGATACGCAGTATTTT. Its translation is CASSLAVAGFLDTQYF.

V gene TRBV21-1 combines with J gene TRBJ1-5; the table's D call of TRBD1 was not tested on the DNA. TRBV21-1 is termed a pseudogene. This CDR3 spans 18 amino acids. The CDR3 protein is CASSIGQGADPSNQPQHF. CDR3 in DNA: TGTGCCAGCAGCATCGGACAGGGGGCTGATCCTAGCAATCAGCCCCAGCATTTT.

The V gene is TRBV2, the J gene TRBJ1-1; possibly TRBD1 for D (6 bases). V was cut by 2 bases and J by 7 bases, with 17 bases left in between. Germline CDR1 is SNHLY and CDR2 is FYNNEI. This CDR3 is built from 15 residues. CDR3 DNA: TGTGCCAGCAGTGAACTCCGGTCTGGGGGCGGTGAAGCTTTCTTT. The encoded protein is CASSELRSGGGEAFF.

The chain carries TRBV18 and TRBJ2-1, with 9 positions matching TRBD1. The V and J ends lost 3 bases and 1 base, in that order; junction bases with no gene match: 4. Germline CDR1 reads KGHSH; CDR2 reads LQKENI. This CDR3 is 16 amino acids long. CDR3 coding DNA: TGTGCCAGCTCACCCCAGGACAGGGGTTCCTACAATGAGCAGTTCTTC. Its translation: CASSPQDRGSYNEQFF.

The rearrangement joins TRBV2 to TRBJ2-7; 11 nucleotides align to TRBD2. The V gene's germline CDR1 is SNHLY and CDR2 FYNNEI. This CDR3 spans 13 amino acids. V trimming: 8 bases; J trimming: 2 bases; junction bases outside the gene matches: 2. CDR3: CASGGLAAYEQYF. DNA for the CDR3: TGTGCCAGCGGGGGACTAGCGGCCTACGAGCAGTACTTC.

This chain links TRBV11-2 with TRBJ2-7; no clear D gene. Germline CDR1 reads SGHAT; CDR2 reads FQNNGV. The CDR3 totals 12 residues. Trimming removed 3 bases from V and 3 bases from J, with 6 bases in between. CDR3 bases: TGTGCCAGCAGCTTGGAGTACTACGAGCAGTACTTC. Translation gives CASSLEYYEQYF.

The chain couples TRBV28 to TRBJ2-7, with a weak D call TRBD2 (6 bases). CDR1 is MDHEN, CDR2 SYDVKM, per germline. The CDR3 is 13 residues long. V lost 5 bases and J 3 bases, leaving 11 bases between the germline ends. The chain's CDR3 is CASSIADGYEQYF. The DNA for the CDR3 is TGTGCCAGCAGTATAGCGGACGGCTACGAGCAGTACTTC.

A note on this clone: Sequence at one end of the junction differs from germline and may be a read error. CDR3 nucleotide sequence: TGCGCCAGCAGCCCCCCAGCGGGAGTCAGGTACCTCCTCTTC. It codes for CASSPPAGVRYLLF. The chain has TRBV4-1 and TRBJ2-7; 8 positions match TRBD2. CDR3 length: 14 amino acids. Germline V gene lookup returns CDR1 MGHRA and CDR2 YSYEKL.